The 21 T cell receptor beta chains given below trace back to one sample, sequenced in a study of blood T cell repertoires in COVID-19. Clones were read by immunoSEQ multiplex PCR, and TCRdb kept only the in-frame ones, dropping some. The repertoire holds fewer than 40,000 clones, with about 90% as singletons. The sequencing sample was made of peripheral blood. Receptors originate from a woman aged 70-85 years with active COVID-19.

In DNA form, the CDR3 reads TGTGCCTGGGACAGGGGTCTAAGTTACGAGCAGTACTTC. It encodes CAWDRGLSYEQYF. The chain links TRBV30 to TRBJ2-7, with 8 bases aligning to TRBD1. Germline CDR1 GTSNPN, CDR2 SVGIG (reference sequence). Trimming removed 5 bases from V and 4 bases from J; junction bases left unmatched: 7. This CDR3 has 13 residues.

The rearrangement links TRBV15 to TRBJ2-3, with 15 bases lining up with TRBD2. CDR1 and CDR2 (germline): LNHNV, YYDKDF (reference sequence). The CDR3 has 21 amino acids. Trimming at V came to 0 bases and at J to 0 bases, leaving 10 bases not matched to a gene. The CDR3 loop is CATSRDLGLAGGPTSTDTQYF. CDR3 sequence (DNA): TGTGCCACCAGCAGAGATCTGGGACTAGCGGGGGGCCCCACGAGCACAGATACGCAGTATTTT.

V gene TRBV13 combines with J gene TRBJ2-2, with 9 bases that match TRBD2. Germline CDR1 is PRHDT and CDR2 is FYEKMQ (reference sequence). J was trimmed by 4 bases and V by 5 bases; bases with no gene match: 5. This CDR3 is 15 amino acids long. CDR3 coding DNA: TGTGCCAGCAGCACAAGCGGGGGGTTCACCGGGGAGCTGTTTTTT. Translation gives CASSTSGGFTGELFF.

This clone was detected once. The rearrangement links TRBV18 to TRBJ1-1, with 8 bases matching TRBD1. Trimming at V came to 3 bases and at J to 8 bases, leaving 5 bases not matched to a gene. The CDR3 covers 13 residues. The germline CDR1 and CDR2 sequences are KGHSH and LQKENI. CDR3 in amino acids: CASSPGQGQEAFF. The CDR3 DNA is TGTGCCAGCTCACCCGGACAGGGCCAAGAAGCTTTCTTT.

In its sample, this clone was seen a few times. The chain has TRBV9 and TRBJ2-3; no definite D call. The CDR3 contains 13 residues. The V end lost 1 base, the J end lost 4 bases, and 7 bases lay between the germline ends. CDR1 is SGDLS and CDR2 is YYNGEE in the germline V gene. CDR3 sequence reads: CASSVQSSDTQYF. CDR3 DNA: TGTGCCAGCAGCGTACAGTCGTCAGATACGCAGTATTTT.

This CDR3 reads CASSTASGANSGNTIYF. CDR3 bases: TGTGCCAGCAGCACTGCCTCAGGGGCGAACTCTGGAAACACCATATATTTT. This sequence joins TRBV7-8 and TRBJ1-3, with a tentative D call TRBD1 (6 bases). Germline lookup yields CDR1 SGHVS and CDR2 FQNEAQ. The CDR3 totals 17 residues. Trimming shortened V by 5 bases and J by 0 bases, and 17 bases separated the two germline ends. Variable domain in full (rest from reference TRBV7-8 and TRBJ1-3): GAGVSQSPRYKVAKRGQDVALRCDPISGHVSLFWYQQALGQGPEFLTYFQNEAQLDKSGLPSDRFFAERPEGSVSTLKIQRTQQEDSAVYLCASSTASGANSGNTIYFGEGSWLTVV.

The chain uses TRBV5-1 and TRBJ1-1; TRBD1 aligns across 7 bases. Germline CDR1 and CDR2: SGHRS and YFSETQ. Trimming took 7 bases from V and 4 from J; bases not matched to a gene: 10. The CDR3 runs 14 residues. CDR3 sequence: CASQKGGEITEAFF. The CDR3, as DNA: TGCGCCAGCCAGAAAGGGGGCGAGATCACTGAAGCTTTCTTT.

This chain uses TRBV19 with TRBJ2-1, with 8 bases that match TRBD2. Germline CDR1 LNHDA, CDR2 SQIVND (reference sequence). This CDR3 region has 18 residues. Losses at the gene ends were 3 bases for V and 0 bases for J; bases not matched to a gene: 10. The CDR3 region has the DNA TGTGCCAGTAGTATCGGGAGCGGGGGCCCCATCTCCTACAATGAGCAGTTCTTC. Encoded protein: CASSIGSGGPISYNEQFF.

The CDR3 nucleotides read TGTGCCAGCAGCTCCGACTGGGTAGCGGGGGGCCACGAAGAGACCCAGTACTTC. Translating gives CASSSDWVAGGHEETQYF. V is TRBV5-4 and J is TRBJ2-5; the match to TRBD2 covers 10 bases. Germline V gives CDR1 SGHNT, CDR2 YYREEE (reference sequence). Germline trimming cut 3 bases from V and 3 bases from J; bases unmatched to any gene: 14. This CDR3 is built from 18 residues.

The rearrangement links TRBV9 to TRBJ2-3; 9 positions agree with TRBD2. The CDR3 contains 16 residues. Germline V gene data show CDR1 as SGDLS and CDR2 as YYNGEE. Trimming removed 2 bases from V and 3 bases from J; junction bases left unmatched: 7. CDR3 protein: CASSVFAGGPTDTQYF. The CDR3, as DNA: TGTGCCAGCAGCGTTTTTGCGGGGGGGCCAACAGATACGCAGTATTTT.

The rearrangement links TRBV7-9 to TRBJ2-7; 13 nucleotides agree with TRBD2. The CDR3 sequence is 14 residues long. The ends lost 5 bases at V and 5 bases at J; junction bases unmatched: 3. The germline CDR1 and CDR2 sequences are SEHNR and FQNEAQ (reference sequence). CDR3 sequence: CASSPGLAGDEQYF. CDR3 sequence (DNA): TGTGCCAGCAGCCCAGGACTAGCGGGGGACGAGCAGTACTTC.

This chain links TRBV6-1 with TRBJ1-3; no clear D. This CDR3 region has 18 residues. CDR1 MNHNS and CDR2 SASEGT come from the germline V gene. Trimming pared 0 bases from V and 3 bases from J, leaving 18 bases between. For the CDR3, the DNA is TGTGCCAGCAGTGAAGCGAGGACTCTCGGTTGGGGTGGAAACACCATATATTTT. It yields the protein CASSEARTLGWGGNTIYF.

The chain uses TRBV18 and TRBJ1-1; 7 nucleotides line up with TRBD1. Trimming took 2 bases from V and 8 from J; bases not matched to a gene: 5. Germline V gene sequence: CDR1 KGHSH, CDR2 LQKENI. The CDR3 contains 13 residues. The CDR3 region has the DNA TGTGCCAGCTCACCAGACAGGGCCGTCGAAGCTTTCTTT. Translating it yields CASSPDRAVEAFF.

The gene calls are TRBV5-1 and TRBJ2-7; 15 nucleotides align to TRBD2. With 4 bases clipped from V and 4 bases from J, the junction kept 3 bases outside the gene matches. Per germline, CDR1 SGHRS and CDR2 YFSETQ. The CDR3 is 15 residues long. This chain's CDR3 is CASSQGLAGGYEQYF. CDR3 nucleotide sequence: TGCGCCAGCAGCCAGGGACTAGCGGGGGGATACGAGCAGTACTTC.

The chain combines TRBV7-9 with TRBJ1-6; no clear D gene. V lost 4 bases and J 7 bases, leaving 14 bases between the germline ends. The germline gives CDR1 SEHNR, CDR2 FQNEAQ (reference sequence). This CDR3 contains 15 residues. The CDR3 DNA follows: TGTGCCAGCAGCTCCAAGGCAGGTGGGAATTCACCCCTCCACTTT. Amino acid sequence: CASSSKAGGNSPLHF.

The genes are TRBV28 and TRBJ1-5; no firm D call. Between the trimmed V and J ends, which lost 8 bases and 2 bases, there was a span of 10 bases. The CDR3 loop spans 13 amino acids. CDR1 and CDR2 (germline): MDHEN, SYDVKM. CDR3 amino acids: CASLNTRNQPQHF. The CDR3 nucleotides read TGTGCCAGCCTTAACACACGCAATCAGCCCCAGCATTTT.

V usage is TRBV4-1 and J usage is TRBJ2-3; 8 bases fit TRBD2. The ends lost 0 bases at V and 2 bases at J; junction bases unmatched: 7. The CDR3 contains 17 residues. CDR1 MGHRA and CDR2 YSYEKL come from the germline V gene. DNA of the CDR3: TGCGCCAGCAGCCAAGATGGGAGCGGGGGACTCACAGATACGCAGTATTTT. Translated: CASSQDGSGGLTDTQYF.

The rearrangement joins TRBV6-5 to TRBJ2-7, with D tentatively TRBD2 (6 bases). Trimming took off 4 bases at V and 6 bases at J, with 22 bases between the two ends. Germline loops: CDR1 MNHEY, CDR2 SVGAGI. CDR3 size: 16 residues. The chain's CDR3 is CASSLGPYGGFSEQYF. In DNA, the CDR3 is TGTGCCAGCAGTTTAGGGCCTTACGGGGGATTTTCCGAGCAGTACTTC.

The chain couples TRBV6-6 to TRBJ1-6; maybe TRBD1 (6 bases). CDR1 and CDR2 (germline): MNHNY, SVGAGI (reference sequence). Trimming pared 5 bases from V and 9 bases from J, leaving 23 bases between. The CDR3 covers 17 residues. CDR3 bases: TGTGCCAGCAGTCTTGGGCCCTTGGGGGGGGGCACTTCACCCCTCCACTTT. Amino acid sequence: CASSLGPLGGGTSPLHF.

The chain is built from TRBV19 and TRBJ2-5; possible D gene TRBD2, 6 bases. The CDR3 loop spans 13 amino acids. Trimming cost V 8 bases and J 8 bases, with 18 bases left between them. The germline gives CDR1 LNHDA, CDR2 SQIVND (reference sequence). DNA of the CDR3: TGTGCCAGTGCTAGGGGACTGGGGGATACCCAGTACTTC. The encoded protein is CASARGLGDTQYF.

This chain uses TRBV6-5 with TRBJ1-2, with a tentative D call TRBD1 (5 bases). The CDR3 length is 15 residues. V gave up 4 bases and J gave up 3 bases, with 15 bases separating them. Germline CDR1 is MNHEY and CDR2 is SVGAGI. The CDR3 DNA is TGTGCCAGCAGTTCCGACAGCGTCTATGACTATGGCTACACCTTC. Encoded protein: CASSSDSVYDYGYTF.